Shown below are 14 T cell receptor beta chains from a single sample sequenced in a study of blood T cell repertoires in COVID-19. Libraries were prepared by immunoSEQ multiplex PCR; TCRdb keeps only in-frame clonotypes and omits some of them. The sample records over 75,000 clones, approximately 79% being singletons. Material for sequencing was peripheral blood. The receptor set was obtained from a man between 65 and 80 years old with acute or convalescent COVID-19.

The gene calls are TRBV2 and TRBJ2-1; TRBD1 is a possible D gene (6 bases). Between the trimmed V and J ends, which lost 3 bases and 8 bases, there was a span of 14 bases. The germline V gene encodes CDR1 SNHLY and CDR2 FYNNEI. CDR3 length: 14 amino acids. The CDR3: CASSEGASLDEQFF. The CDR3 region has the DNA TGTGCCAGCAGTGAGGGGGCCTCTCTGGATGAGCAGTTCTTC.

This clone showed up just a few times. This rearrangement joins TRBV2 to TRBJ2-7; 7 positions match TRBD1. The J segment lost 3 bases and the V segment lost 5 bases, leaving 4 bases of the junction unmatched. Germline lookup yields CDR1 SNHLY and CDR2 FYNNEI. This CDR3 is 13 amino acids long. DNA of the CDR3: TGTGCCAGCAGTTTGAACAGGGGCTACGAGCAGTACGTC. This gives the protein CASSLNRGYEQYV.

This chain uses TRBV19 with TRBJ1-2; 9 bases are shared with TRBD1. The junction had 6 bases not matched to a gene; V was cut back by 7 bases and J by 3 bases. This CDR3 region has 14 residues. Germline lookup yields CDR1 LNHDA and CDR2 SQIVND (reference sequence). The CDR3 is CASKGQGGDYGYTF. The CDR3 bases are TGTGCCAGTAAGGGACAGGGCGGAGACTATGGCTACACCTTC. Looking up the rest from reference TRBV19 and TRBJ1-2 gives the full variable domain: DGGITQSPKYLFRKEGQNVTLSCEQNLNHDAMYWYRQDPGQGLRLIYYSQIVNDFQKGDIAEGYSVSREKKESFPLTVTSAQKNPTAFYLCASKGQGGDYGYTFGSGTRLTVV.

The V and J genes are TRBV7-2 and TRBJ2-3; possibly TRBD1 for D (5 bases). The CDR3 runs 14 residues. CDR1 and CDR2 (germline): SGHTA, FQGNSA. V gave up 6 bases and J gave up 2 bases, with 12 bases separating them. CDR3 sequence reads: CASRSEGATDTQYF. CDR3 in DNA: TGTGCCAGCAGGTCGGAAGGGGCCACAGATACGCAGTATTTT.

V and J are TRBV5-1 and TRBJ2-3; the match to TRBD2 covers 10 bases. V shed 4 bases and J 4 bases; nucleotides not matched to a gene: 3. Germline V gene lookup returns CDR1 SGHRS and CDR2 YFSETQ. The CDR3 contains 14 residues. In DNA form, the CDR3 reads TGCGCCAGCAGCGGTAGCGGGGGGCCAGATACGCAGTATTTT. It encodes CASSGSGGPDTQYF.

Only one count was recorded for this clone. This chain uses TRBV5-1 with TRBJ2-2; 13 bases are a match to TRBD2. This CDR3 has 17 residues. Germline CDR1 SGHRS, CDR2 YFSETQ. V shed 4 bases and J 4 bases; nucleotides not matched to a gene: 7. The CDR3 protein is CASSELAGGPSTGELFF. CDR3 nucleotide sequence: TGCGCCAGCAGCGAACTAGCGGGGGGGCCTAGCACCGGGGAGCTGTTTTTT.

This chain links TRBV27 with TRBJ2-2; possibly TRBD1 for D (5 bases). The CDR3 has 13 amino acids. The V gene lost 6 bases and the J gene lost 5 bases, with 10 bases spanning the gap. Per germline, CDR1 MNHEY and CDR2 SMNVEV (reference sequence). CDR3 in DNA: TGTGCCAGCAGCAGTCAGGGAACCGGGGAGCTGTTTTTT. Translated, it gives CASSSQGTGELFF.

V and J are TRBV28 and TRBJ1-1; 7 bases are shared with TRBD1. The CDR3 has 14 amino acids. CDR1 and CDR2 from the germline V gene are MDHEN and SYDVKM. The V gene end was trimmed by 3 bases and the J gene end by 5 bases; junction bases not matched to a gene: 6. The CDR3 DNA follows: TGTGCCAGCAGTTTCTACAGGGGTGAAACTGAAGCTTTCTTT. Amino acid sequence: CASSFYRGETEAFF.

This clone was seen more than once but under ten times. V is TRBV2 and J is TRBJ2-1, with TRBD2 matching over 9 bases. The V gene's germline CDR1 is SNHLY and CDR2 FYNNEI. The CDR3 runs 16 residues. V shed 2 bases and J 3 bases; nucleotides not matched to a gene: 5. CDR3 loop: CASSENAGGRYNEQFF. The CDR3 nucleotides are TGTGCCAGCAGTGAAAATGCGGGGGGGCGCTACAATGAGCAGTTCTTC.

The CDR3 loop reads CASSLISNEQFF. The CDR3 DNA sequence: TGTGCCAGCAGCTTAATCTCCAATGAGCAGTTCTTC. The chain combines TRBV11-2 with TRBJ2-1; D unresolved. The CDR3 runs to 12 residues. Germline-derived CDR1 and CDR2 are SGHAT and FQNNGV. Trimming shortened V by 2 bases and J by 6 bases, and 5 bases separated the two germline ends. Full variable domain (missing parts from reference TRBV11-2 and TRBJ2-1): EAGVAQSPRYKIIEKRQSVAFWCNPISGHATLYWYQQILGQGPKLLIQFQNNGVVDDSQLPKDRFSAERLKGVDSTLKIQPAKLEDSAVYLCASSLISNEQFFGPGTRLTVL.

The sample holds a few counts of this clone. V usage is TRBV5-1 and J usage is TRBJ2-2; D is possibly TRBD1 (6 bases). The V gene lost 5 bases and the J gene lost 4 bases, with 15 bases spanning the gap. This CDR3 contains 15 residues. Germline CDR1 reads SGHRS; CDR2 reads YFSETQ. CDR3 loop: CASRFAGAGTGELFF. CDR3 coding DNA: TGCGCCAGCAGGTTCGCAGGGGCGGGCACCGGGGAGCTGTTTTTT.

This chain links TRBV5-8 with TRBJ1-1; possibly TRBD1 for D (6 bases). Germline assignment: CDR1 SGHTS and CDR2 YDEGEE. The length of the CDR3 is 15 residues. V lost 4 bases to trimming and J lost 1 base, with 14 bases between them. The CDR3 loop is CASSPFTGRNTEAFF. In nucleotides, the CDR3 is TGTGCCAGCAGCCCTTTTACAGGGAGGAACACTGAAGCTTTCTTT. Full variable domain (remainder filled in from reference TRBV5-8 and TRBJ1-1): EAGVTQSPTHLIKTRGQQATLRCSPISGHTSVYWYQQALGLGLQFLLWYDEGEERNRGNFPPRFSGRQFPNYSSELNVNALELEDSALYLCASSPFTGRNTEAFFGQGTRLTVV.

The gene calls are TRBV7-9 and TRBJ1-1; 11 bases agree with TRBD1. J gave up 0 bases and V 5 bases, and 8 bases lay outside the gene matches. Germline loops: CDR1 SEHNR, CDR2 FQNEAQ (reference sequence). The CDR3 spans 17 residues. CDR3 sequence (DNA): TGTGCCAGCAGCCGGGGGACAGGGGGAACCATGAACACTGAAGCTTTCTTT. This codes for CASSRGTGGTMNTEAFF.

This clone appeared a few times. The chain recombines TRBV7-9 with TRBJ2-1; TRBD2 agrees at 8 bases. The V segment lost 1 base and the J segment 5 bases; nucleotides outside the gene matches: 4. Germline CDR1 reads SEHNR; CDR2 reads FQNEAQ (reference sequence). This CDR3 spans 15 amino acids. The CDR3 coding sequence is TGTGCCAGCAGCTTAGGTAGCGGGGATAACAATGAGCAGTTCTTC. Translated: CASSLGSGDNNEQFF.